This T cell receptor beta chain was captured in a study of shared T cell receptors in the human thymus. Deletions cut 1 base from V and 5 bases from J, with 15 bases between. CDR1 and CDR2 from the germline V gene are SNHLY and FYNNEI. The CDR3 covers 16 residues. Repertoires were generated with immunoSEQ multiplex PCR, while TCRdb's copy carries only in-frame clones and drops some. Here the sample spans hundreds of thousands of clones, 85% to 90% being singletons. Separately, the same data were catalogued under a study of human thymus T cells. This second study notes: Each of the donors was a healthy Finnish infant who was undergoing open corrective cardiac surgery for congenital heart defects. The thymus was resected at corrective cardiac surgery. V and J gene usage appeared biased in thymic and blood repertoires. Highly overlapping thymic repertoires among unrelated individuals were reported in related research.

This clonotype was obtained from a boy under three years old with a congenital heart defect. The rearrangement uses TRBV2 and TRBJ2-1; D remains ambiguous. Material: thymocytes. The CDR3 sequence: CASSEGEPYQNNEQFF. The CDR3 nucleotides are TGTGCCAGCAGTGAAGGAGAGCCCTACCAAAACAATGAGCAGTTCTTC.